This TCR beta chain was found in a study of cytomegalovirus exposure and HLA in healthy donors. Study information: There were approximately 85 million unique TCRs (from HLA-typed donors) in an early data release.

This clone was seen a handful of times. The antigen is not known. Germline-derived CDR1 and CDR2 are SGHRS and YFSETQ. Deletions cut 4 bases from V and 3 bases from J, with 13 bases between. This CDR3 has 14 amino acids. The PCR was carried out with 60 Vbeta primers and 13 Jbeta primers. Original methodology: A follow-up analysis tallied about 88 million unique TCR beta chains, some 11 million shared. The assay was immunoSEQ multiplex PCR, and TCRdb's table has in-frame clones only and misses some. V and J calls and clone size are copied from that table; D and trimming were computed from the DNA. This sample carries about 190,000 clones, around 67% of them seen once, and the ten largest clones take around 3.3%. Overall study results and limits: Accurate prediction of most subjects' HLA-A and HLA-B alleles from TCR beta sequences was reported.

The chain combines TRBV5-1 with TRBJ1-1; D is perhaps TRBD1 (5 bases). This sequence was found in a woman aged 25 to 45 in good health and CMV-seropositive. The specimen sequenced was PBMCs. The CDR3 spells CASSPAGGDTEAFF. The CDR3 DNA follows: TGCGCCAGCAGCCCAGCCGGGGGGGACACTGAAGCTTTCTTT.